This paragraph covers one T cell receptor (beta chain) sequence. These data come from a study of cytomegalovirus exposure and HLA in healthy donors. The PCR contained 60 Vbeta and 13 Jbeta primers. Clones were sequenced by immunoSEQ multiplex PCR, and TCRdb holds only the in-frame ones, with some missing. The sample lists 130,000 or so clones; approximately 80% were seen once. Germline values: CDR1 KGHSH, CDR2 LQKENI. This CDR3 comprises 14 residues. The V and J ends lost 3 bases and 2 bases respectively, with 11 bases between them. The TCR originated in a woman between 18 and 29 years old in good health and CMV-seronegative. Material for sequencing was PBMCs. This chain connects TRBV18 to TRBJ2-7, with a possible D match to TRBD1 (5 bases). CDR3 loop: CASSPRQPTYEQYF. Written as DNA, the CDR3 is TGTGCCAGCTCACCGCGACAGCCTACCTACGAGCAGTACTTC.